A single sample is the source of the 21 T cell receptor beta chains below, sequenced in a study of glioma-infiltrating T cells after dendritic cell vaccination. Assay used: immunoSEQ multiplex PCR; TCRdb lists only in-frame clones, some missing. The sample contains around 100,000 clones, 81% of which appear only once. The source was blood, collected before dendritic cell vaccination. These receptor sequences come from a human donor with glioblastoma.

The V call is TRBV18, the J call TRBJ1-5; possible D gene TRBD1, 6 bases. V lost 3 bases, J lost 6 bases, and 6 bases lay in between. The CDR3 covers 12 residues. Looked up from germline, CDR1 is KGHSH and CDR2 is LQKENI. CDR3 residues: CASSPGAQPQHF. CDR3 nucleotides: TGTGCCAGCTCACCGGGGGCTCAGCCCCAGCATTTT.

The chain carries TRBV10-1 and TRBJ1-5; D is uncertain. Germline CDR1 WNHNN, CDR2 SYGVQD (reference sequence). This CDR3 is 13 amino acids long. The V and J ends lost 2 bases and 4 bases respectively, with 6 bases between them. CDR3 nucleotide sequence: TGCGCCAGCAGTGAGGGGCAGAATCAGCCCCAGCATTTT. It codes for CASSEGQNQPQHF.

V and J are TRBV19 and TRBJ1-2, with 8 bases identical to TRBD1. The CDR3 runs 17 residues. Germline CDR1 is LNHDA and CDR2 is SQIVND (reference sequence). After removal of 8 bases from V and 8 bases from J, the junction contained 22 bases not matched to a gene. Here the CDR3 DNA reads TGTGCCAGTTCCTCAACCGGGACAGGACATTCAATAGAGGGCTACACCTTC. It is translated as CASSSTGTGHSIEGYTF.

The V and J genes are TRBV10-3 and TRBJ1-5; TRBD1 aligns across 7 bases. The CDR3 spans 15 residues. J gave up 8 bases and V 0 bases, and 7 bases lay outside the gene matches. Per germline, CDR1 ENHRY and CDR2 SYGVKD. The CDR3 loop reads CAISESQGGGEPQHF. CDR3 DNA: TGTGCCATCAGTGAGTCTCAGGGGGGAGGTGAGCCCCAGCATTTT.

This sequence joins TRBV7-2 and TRBJ2-1; D is perhaps TRBD1 (5 bases). The ends were cut back, 1 base at V and 7 bases at J, with 11 bases in the middle. In germline, CDR1 is SGHTA, CDR2 FQGNSA. This CDR3 contains 14 residues. The CDR3 loop reads CASSLGISGNEQFF. DNA of the CDR3: TGTGCCAGCAGCTTAGGGATATCAGGGAATGAGCAGTTCTTC.

The CDR3 sequence: CASSPLTSGGAVEQYF. The DNA for the CDR3 is TGCGCCAGCAGCCCCTTGACTAGCGGGGGGGCCGTCGAGCAGTACTTC. The chain links TRBV5-1 to TRBJ2-7; 14 bases match TRBD2. CDR3 length: 16 residues. J gave up 6 bases and V 4 bases, and 9 bases lay outside the gene matches. Germline CDR1 and CDR2: SGHRS and YFSETQ.

V is TRBV11-3 and J is TRBJ2-5, with TRBD2 matching over 10 bases. CDR3 length equals 15 residues. Germline CDR1 and CDR2: SGHNT and YENEEA. V was pared by 2 bases and J by 5 bases, with 5 bases of the junction left unmatched. The CDR3 DNA reads TGTGCCAGCAGCTTAAGCGGGGGGGCCACGGAGACCCAGTACTTC. This sequence encodes CASSLSGGATETQYF.

The chain recombines TRBV5-8 with TRBJ1-2; TRBD1 aligns across 8 bases. The CDR3 spans 14 residues. CDR1 is SGHTS and CDR2 is YDEGEE in the germline V gene. The V and J ends lost 2 bases and 8 bases, in that order; junction bases with no gene match: 8. CDR3 sequence: CASSLTGQGRGYTF. As DNA, the CDR3 is TGTGCCAGCAGCTTAACAGGACAGGGCCGAGGCTACACCTTC.

The V gene is TRBV7-2, the J gene TRBJ2-5, with 15 bases lining up with TRBD2. Unmatched junction bases numbered 5, after V lost 4 bases and J lost 2 bases. Germline loops: CDR1 SGHTA, CDR2 FQGNSA. The CDR3 runs 17 residues. The CDR3 DNA reads as TGTGCCAGCAGCTGGACTAGCGGGGGGGCAGGACAAGAGACCCAGTACTTC. Amino acids: CASSWTSGGAGQETQYF.

The rearrangement links TRBV30 to TRBJ2-7; 16 nucleotides match TRBD2. The length of the CDR3 is 14 residues. Trimming removed 4 bases from V and 9 bases from J; junction bases left unmatched: 6. Germline values: CDR1 GTSNPN, CDR2 SVGIG (reference sequence). The CDR3 is CAWTGTSGGAAQYF. The CDR3 region has the DNA TGTGCCTGGACGGGGACTAGCGGGGGGGCGGCGCAGTACTTC.

The genes are TRBV6-6 and TRBJ2-3; tentative D call: TRBD2 (7 bases). The length of the CDR3 is 13 residues. V gave up 8 bases and J gave up 0 bases, with 9 bases separating them. The germline V gene has CDR1 MNHNY and CDR2 SVGAGI (reference sequence). The CDR3 nucleotides are TGTGCCAGCGGGGGGGCCAGCACAGATACGCAGTATTTT. Translation gives CASGGASTDTQYF.

The chain couples TRBV5-4 to TRBJ2-2; 7 bases are a match to TRBD2. Germline CDR1 reads SGHNT; CDR2 reads YYREEE (reference sequence). V gave up 0 bases and J gave up 6 bases; unmatched junction bases: 5. This CDR3 is built from 15 residues. The CDR3 DNA follows: TGTGCCAGCAGCTTGGCGGAGCGGGGACCCGGGGAGCTGTTTTTT. Its protein product is CASSLAERGPGELFF. Complete variable domain (other parts from reference TRBV5-4 and TRBJ2-2): ETGVTQSPTHLIKTRGQQVTLRCSSQSGHNTVSWYQQALGQGPQFIFQYYREEENGRGNFPPRFSGLQFPNYSSELNVNALELDDSALYLCASSLAERGPGELFFGEGSRLTVL.

This clone occurred a few times. This chain connects TRBV30 to TRBJ1-1; D is uncertain. This CDR3 contains 14 residues. The V and J ends lost 2 bases and 0 bases respectively, with 10 bases between them. Germline V gene data show CDR1 as GTSNPN and CDR2 as SVGIG (reference sequence). CDR3 nucleotides: TGTGCCTGGAGTCGAGACATGATGAACACTGAAGCTTTCTTT. Its translation is CAWSRDMMNTEAFF.

This chain connects TRBV6-5 to TRBJ1-1, with 9 bases that match TRBD1. Germline CDR1 MNHEY, CDR2 SVGAGI. The length of the CDR3 is 11 residues. V gave up 7 bases and J gave up 11 bases; unmatched junction bases: 5. The CDR3: CASKRDRAAFF. Here the CDR3 DNA reads TGTGCCAGCAAGAGGGACAGGGCGGCTTTCTTT.

The chain employs TRBV5-5 and TRBJ2-7, with a weak D call TRBD1 (6 bases). The length of the CDR3 is 13 residues. Looked up from germline, CDR1 is SGHKS and CDR2 is YYEKEE (reference sequence). Between the trimmed V and J ends, which lost 1 base and 3 bases, there was a span of 8 bases. The CDR3 region is CASSLQGIYEQYF. CDR3 DNA: TGTGCCAGCAGCTTGCAGGGGATCTACGAGCAGTACTTC.

This clone was observed a handful of times. The V gene is TRBV19, the J gene TRBJ2-3; D might be TRBD1 (5 bases). Trimming pared 4 bases from V and 0 bases from J, leaving 14 bases between. The CDR3 runs to 16 residues. The germline CDR1 and CDR2 sequences are LNHDA and SQIVND (reference sequence). CDR3 nucleotide sequence: TGTGCCAGTAGTACCCTGTTTGGGGCTAGCACAGATACGCAGTATTTT. It is translated as CASSTLFGASTDTQYF.

The V call is TRBV6-5, the J call TRBJ2-7; 7 bases match TRBD2. V lost 10 bases and J lost 6; bases outside the gene matches: 12. The CDR3 runs 13 residues. Germline values: CDR1 MNHEY, CDR2 SVGAGI. The CDR3 DNA follows: TGTGCCACCGTCCGAATTCCGGGGGGCGAGCAGTACTTC. Protein: CATVRIPGGEQYF.

The chain has TRBV6-6 and TRBJ1-6, with D perhaps matching TRBD1 (6 bases). Trimming left V 5 bases short and J 0 bases short, with 11 bases between. Germline V lookup: CDR1 MNHNY, CDR2 SVGAGI (reference sequence). The CDR3 runs to 16 residues. The CDR3 spells CASSPRGGSYNSPLHF. DNA for the CDR3: TGTGCCAGCAGTCCGAGGGGGGGCTCCTATAATTCACCCCTCCACTTT.

The chain links TRBV2 to TRBJ2-5; TRBD2 aligns across 8 bases. With V trimmed by 7 bases and J by 4 bases, 11 bases remained unmatched. Germline CDR1 SNHLY, CDR2 FYNNEI. The CDR3 has 15 residues. The CDR3 loop reads CASTLAVLRGETQYF. Written as DNA, the CDR3 is TGTGCCAGCACACTAGCGGTACTTAGGGGAGAGACCCAGTACTTC.

The rearrangement links TRBV5-5 to TRBJ2-3, with a weak D call TRBD1 (6 bases). From germline, CDR1 is SGHKS and CDR2 YYEKEE (reference sequence). Trimming took off 5 bases at V and 5 bases at J, with 12 bases between the two ends. The CDR3 totals 13 residues. CDR3 in amino acids: CASSRRGIDTQYF. CDR3 sequence (DNA): TGTGCCAGCAGTCGCAGGGGAATAGATACGCAGTATTTT. The full variable domain, completed using reference TRBV5-5 and TRBJ2-3, is DAGVTQSPTHLIKTRGQQVTLRCSPISGHKSVSWYQQVLGQGPQFIFQYYEKEERGRGNFPDRFSARQFPNYSSELNVNALLLGDSALYLCASSRRGIDTQYFGPGTRLTVL.

This clone was observed a handful of times. CDR3 coding DNA: TGTGCCAGCAGCCCCGGGACAGGGGAAAACACCATATATTTT. It specifies CASSPGTGENTIYF. The chain uses TRBV7-9 and TRBJ1-3; 10 nucleotides agree with TRBD1. After removal of 5 bases from V and 6 bases from J, the junction contained 4 bases not matched to a gene. This CDR3 contains 14 residues. Germline CDR1 is SEHNR and CDR2 is FQNEAQ (reference sequence).